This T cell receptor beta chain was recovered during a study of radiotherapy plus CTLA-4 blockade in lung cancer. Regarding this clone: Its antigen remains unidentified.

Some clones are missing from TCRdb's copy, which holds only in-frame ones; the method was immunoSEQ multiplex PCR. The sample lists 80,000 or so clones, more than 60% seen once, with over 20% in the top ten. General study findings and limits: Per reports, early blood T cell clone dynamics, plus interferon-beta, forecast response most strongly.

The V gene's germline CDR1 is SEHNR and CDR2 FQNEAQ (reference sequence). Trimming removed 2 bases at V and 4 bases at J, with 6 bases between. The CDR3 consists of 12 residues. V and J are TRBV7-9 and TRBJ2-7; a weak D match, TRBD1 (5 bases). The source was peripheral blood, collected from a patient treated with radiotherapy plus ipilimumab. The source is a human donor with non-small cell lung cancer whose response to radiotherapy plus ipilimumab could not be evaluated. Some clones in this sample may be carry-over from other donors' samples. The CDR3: CASSLQGYEQYF. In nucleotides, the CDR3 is TGTGCCAGCAGCTTACAGGGTTACGAGCAGTACTTC.